This TCR beta chain was sequenced for a study of blood T cell repertoires in COVID-19. In the study overall: Italy, Spain and the United States were the sources of the convalescent and acute COVID-19 samples.

Here immunoSEQ multiplex PCR was the method, and the copy in TCRdb shows in-frame clones only, minus some. The sample has some 390,000 clones, around 87% seen once. The CDR3 covers 16 residues. V gave up 3 bases and J gave up 6 bases; unmatched junction bases: 12. Per germline, CDR1 SNHLY and CDR2 FYNNEI. The sample was peripheral blood. This TCR came from a human donor in a cohort sampled during active COVID-19. This rearrangement joins TRBV2 to TRBJ2-7; TRBD1 aligns across 9 bases. CDR3 nucleotide sequence: TGTGCCAGCAGTGATCTTTTGGGGACAGGGTTTAGCGAGCAGTACTTC. Protein: CASSDLLGTGFSEQYF.